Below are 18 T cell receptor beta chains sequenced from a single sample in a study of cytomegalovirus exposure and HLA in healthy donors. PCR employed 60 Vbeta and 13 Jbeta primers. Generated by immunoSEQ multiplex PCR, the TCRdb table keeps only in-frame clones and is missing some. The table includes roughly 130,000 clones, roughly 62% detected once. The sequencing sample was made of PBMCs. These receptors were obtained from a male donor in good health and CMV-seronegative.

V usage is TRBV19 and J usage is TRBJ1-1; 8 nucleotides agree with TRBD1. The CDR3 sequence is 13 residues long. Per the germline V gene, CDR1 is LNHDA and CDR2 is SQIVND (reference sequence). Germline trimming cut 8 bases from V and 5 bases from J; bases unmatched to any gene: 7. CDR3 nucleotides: TGTGCCAGTTCTACAGGGGGGAGAACTGAAGCTTTCTTT. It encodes CASSTGGRTEAFF.

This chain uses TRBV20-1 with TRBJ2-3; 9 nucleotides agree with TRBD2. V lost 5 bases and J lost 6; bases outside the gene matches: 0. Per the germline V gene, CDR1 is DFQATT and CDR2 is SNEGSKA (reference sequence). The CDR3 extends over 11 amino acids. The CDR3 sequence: CSAGLADTQYF. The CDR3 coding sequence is TGCAGTGCTGGACTAGCGGATACGCAGTATTTT.

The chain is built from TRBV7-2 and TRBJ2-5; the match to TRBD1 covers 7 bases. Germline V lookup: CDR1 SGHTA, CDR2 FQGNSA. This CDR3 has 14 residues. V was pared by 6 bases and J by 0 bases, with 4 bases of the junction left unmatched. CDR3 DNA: TGTGCCAGCAGACCACAGGGGTACCAAGAGACCCAGTACTTC. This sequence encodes CASRPQGYQETQYF.

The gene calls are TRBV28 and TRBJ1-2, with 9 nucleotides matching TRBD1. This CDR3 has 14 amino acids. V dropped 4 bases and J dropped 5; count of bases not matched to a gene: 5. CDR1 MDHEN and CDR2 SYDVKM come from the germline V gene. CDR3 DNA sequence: TGTGCCAGCAGTTCCTCCGGGACAGGGTATGGCTACACCTTC. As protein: CASSSSGTGYGYTF.

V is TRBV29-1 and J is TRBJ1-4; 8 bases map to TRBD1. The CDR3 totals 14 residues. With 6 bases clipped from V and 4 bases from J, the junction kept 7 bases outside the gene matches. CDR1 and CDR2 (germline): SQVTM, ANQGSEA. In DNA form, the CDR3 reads TGCAGCGTAAAGGGACAGGTTGATAATGAAAAACTGTTTTTT. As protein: CSVKGQVDNEKLFF. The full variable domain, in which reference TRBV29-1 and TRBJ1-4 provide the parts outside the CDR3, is SAVISQKPSRDICQRGTSLTIQCQVDSQVTMMFWYRQQPGQSLTLIATANQGSEATYESGFVIDKFPISRPNLTFSTLTVSNMSPEDSSIYLCSVKGQVDNEKLFFGSGTQLSVL.

CDR3 sequence: CASSLGVRDDQPQHF. The CDR3 bases are TGTGCCAGCAGCTTAGGGGTCCGGGATGATCAGCCCCAGCATTTT. This chain links TRBV7-6 with TRBJ1-5; no clear D. The CDR3 has 15 amino acids. The germline CDR1 and CDR2 sequences are SGHVS and FNYEAQ. V shed 1 base and J shed 5 bases, with 12 bases lying between them.

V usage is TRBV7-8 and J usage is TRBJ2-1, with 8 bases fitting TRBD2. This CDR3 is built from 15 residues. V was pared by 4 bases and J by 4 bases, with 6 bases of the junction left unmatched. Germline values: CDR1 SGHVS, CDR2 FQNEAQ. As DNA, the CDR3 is TGTGCCAGCAGCTCCCGGGGGGGAGTGTACAATGAGCAGTTCTTC. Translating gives CASSSRGGVYNEQFF.

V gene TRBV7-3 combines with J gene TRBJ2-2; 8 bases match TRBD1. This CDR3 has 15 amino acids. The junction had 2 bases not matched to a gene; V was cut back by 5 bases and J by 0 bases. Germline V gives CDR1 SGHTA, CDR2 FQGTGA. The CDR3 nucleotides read TGTGCCAGCAGCCCAGGGGGCACGAACACCGGGGAGCTGTTTTTT. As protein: CASSPGGTNTGELFF.

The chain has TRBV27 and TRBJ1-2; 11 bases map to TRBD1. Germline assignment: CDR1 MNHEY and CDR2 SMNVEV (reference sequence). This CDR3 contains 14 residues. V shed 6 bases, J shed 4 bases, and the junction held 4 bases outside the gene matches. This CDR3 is CASSRTGGAYGYTF. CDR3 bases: TGTGCCAGCAGCCGGACAGGGGGCGCCTATGGCTACACCTTC.

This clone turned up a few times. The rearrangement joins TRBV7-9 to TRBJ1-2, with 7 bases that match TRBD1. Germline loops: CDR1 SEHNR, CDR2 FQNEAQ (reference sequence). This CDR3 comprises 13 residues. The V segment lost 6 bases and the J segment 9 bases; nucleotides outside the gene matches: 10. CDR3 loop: CASRLDRDGRYTF. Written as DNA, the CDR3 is TGTGCCAGCAGACTTGACAGGGACGGGCGCTACACCTTC.

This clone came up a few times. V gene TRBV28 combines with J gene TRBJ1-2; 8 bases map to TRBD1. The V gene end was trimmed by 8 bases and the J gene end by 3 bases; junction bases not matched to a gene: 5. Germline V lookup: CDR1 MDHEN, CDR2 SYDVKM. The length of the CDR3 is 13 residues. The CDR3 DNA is TGTGCCAGCGGACAGGGACTTGACTATGGCTACACCTTC. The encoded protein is CASGQGLDYGYTF.

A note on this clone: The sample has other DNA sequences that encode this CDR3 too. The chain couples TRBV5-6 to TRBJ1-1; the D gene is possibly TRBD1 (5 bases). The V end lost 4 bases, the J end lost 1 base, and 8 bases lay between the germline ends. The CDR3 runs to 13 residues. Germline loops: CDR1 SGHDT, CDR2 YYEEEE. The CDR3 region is CASSLGGNTEAFF. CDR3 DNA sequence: TGTGCCAGCAGCCTCGGGGGGAACACTGAAGCTTTCTTT.

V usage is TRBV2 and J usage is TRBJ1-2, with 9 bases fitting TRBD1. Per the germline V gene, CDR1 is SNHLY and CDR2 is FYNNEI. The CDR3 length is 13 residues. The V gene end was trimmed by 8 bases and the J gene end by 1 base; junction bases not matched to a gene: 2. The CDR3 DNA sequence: TGTGCCAGCGGGACAGGGTTTAACTATGGCTACACCTTC. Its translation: CASGTGFNYGYTF.

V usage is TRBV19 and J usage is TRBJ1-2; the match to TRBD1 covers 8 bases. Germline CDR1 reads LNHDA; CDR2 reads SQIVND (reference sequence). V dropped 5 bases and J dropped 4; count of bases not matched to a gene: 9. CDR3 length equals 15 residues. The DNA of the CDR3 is TGTGCCAGTAGTGCCGGACAGGGTAATTTCTATGGCTACACCTTC. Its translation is CASSAGQGNFYGYTF.

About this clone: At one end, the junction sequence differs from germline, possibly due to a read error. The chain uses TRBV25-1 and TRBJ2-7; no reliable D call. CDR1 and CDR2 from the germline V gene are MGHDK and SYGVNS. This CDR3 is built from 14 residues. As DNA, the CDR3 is TGTGCCAGCAGTGAGATCGACCAGGCCTACGGGCAGTACTTC. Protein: CASSEIDQAYGQYF.

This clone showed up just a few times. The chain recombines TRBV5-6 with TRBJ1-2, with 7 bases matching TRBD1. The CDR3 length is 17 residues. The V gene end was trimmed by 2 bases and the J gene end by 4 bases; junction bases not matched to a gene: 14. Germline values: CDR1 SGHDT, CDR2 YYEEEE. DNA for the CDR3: TGTGCCAGCAGCTTCCTATCACCCAGGGGGAAAGGCTATGGCTACACCTTC. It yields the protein CASSFLSPRGKGYGYTF.

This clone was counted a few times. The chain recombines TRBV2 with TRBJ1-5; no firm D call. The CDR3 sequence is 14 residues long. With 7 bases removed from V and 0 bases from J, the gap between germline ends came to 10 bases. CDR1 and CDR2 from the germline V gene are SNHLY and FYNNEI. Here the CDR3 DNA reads TGTGCCAGCAAGTCTCAGGTTAGCAATCAGCCCCAGCATTTT. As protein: CASKSQVSNQPQHF.

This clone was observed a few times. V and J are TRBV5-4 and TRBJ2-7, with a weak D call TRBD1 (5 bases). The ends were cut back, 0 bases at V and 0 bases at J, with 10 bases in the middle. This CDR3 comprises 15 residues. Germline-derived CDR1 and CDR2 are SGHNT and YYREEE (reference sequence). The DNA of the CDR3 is TGTGCCAGCAGCTTGGGCCGACAGAGCTCCTACGAGCAGTACTTC. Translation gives CASSLGRQSSYEQYF.